The 9 T cell receptor beta chains below come from one sample, sequenced in a study of blood T cell repertoires in COVID-19. This table comes from immunoSEQ multiplex PCR, and its TCRdb copy is limited to in-frame clones, with some not included. The sample lists around 240,000 clones, 70% to 90% seen once, with around 0.8% in the top ten. The specimen sequenced was PBMCs or T cells enriched from blood (not recorded which). These TCRs come from a man aged 45-65 years who had been exposed to COVID-19.

The chain employs TRBV6-5 and TRBJ2-7; the D gene is possibly TRBD1 (5 bases). The length of the CDR3 is 13 residues. V lost 6 bases and J 9 bases, leaving 18 bases between the germline ends. Germline V lookup: CDR1 MNHEY, CDR2 SVGAGI. The CDR3: CASRDIRGGAQYV. The CDR3 DNA reads as TGTGCCAGCAGGGACATAAGAGGTGGCGCGCAGTACGTC.

This sequence joins TRBV10-3 and TRBJ1-1, with TRBD1 matching over 9 bases. V shed 5 bases, J shed 2 bases, and the junction held 3 bases outside the gene matches. CDR1 is ENHRY and CDR2 is SYGVKD in the germline V gene. The CDR3 consists of 14 residues. CDR3: CAISTGGVNTEAFF. The CDR3 coding sequence is TGTGCCATCAGTACAGGGGGCGTTAACACTGAAGCTTTCTTT.

This clone was seen only once. The gene calls are TRBV5-6 and TRBJ1-2; 10 bases line up with TRBD1. This CDR3 is 14 amino acids long. Germline CDR1 is SGHDT and CDR2 is YYEEEE. The J segment lost 8 bases and the V segment lost 1 base, leaving 5 bases of the junction unmatched. CDR3 region: CASSLPGQGGGYTF. The CDR3 DNA sequence: TGTGCCAGCAGCTTGCCAGGACAGGGGGGCGGCTACACCTTC.

The chain has TRBV9 and TRBJ1-1, with no clear D. The CDR3 is made up of 15 amino acids. CDR1 is SGDLS, CDR2 YYNGEE, per germline. V was clipped by 0 bases and J by 4 bases, with 13 bases between them. CDR3 amino acids: CASSVDLEGLTEAFF. The CDR3 DNA sequence: TGTGCCAGCAGCGTAGACCTTGAGGGTCTCACTGAAGCTTTCTTT.

The chain uses TRBV10-3 and TRBJ1-2, with D unclear. The CDR3 runs 13 residues. The germline CDR1 and CDR2 sequences are ENHRY and SYGVKD. V was pared by 3 bases and J by 6 bases, with 11 bases between. The CDR3 DNA reads as TGTGCCATCAGTGAACGGACTGAGGATGGCTACACCTTC. Amino acids: CAISERTEDGYTF.

The V gene is TRBV12-3 or TRBV12-4, the J gene TRBJ2-7; a weak D match, TRBD1 (6 bases). This CDR3 is 12 amino acids long. Trimming pared 3 bases from V and 7 bases from J, leaving 10 bases between. The CDR3 protein is CASSLKQGEQYV. The CDR3 nucleotides are TGTGCCAGCAGTTTGAAACAGGGAGAGCAGTACGTC.

The chain links TRBV19 to TRBJ2-5; D remains ambiguous. Looked up from germline, CDR1 is LNHDA and CDR2 is SQIVND (reference sequence). This CDR3 is built from 15 residues. The V and J ends lost 6 bases and 1 base respectively, with 15 bases between them. In DNA, the CDR3 is TGTGCCAGTAGAGGTCTCAGCCTAGGCCAAGAGACCCAGTACTTC. Residues: CASRGLSLGQETQYF.

The gene calls are TRBV12-5 and TRBJ1-1, with 7 nucleotides matching TRBD1. Germline V gene lookup returns CDR1 LGHNT and CDR2 FRNRAP. V trimming: 4 bases; J trimming: 1 base; junction bases outside the gene matches: 9. CDR3 length: 16 amino acids. The CDR3 loop is CASGSGYRGSNTEAFF. DNA for the CDR3: TGTGCTAGTGGTTCCGGGTACAGGGGTTCGAACACTGAAGCTTTCTTT.

The chain uses TRBV7-8 and TRBJ2-5, with D possibly TRBD2 on 5 matching bases. Germline assignment: CDR1 SGHVS and CDR2 FQNEAQ. V shed 7 bases and J shed 4 bases, with 22 bases lying between them. The CDR3 extends over 16 amino acids. This CDR3 reads CASTLDGLSGLETQYF. The CDR3 nucleotides are TGTGCCAGCACCCTAGACGGACTCTCCGGTTTAGAGACCCAGTACTTC.